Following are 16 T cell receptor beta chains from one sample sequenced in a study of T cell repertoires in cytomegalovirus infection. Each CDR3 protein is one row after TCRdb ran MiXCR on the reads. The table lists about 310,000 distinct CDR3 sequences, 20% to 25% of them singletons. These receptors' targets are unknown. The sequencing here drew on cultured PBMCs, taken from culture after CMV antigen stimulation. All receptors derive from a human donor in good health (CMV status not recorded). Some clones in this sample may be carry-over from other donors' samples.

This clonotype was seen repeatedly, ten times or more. CDR3 in amino acids: CASSPVAGGPFNEQYF. The CDR3 region has the DNA TGTGCCAGCAGCCCCGTAGCGGGAGGGCCCTTTAACGAGCAGTACTTC. V usage is TRBV7-2 and J usage is TRBJ2-7, with 11 bases matching TRBD2. Germline CDR1 reads SGHTA; CDR2 reads FQGNSA. Trimming took 5 bases from V and 5 from J; bases not matched to a gene: 11. The CDR3 length is 16 residues.

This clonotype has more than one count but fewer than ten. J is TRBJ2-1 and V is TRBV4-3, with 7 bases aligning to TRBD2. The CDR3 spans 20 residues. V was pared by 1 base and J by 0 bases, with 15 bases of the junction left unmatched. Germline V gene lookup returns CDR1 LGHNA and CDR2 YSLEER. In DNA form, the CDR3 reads TGCGCCAGCAGCCAAGGAGAGGTGCTAGCGGCTCGAAGCTCCTACAATGAGCAGTTCTTC. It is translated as CASSQGEVLAARSSYNEQFF.

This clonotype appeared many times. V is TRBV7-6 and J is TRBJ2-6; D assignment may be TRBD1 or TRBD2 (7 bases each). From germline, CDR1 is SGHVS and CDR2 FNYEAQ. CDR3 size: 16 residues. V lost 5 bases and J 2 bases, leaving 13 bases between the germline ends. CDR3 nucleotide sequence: TGTGCCAGCAGCCCCAGGGGGGGGGCTGGGGCCAACGTCCTGACTTTC. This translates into CASSPRGGAGANVLTF.

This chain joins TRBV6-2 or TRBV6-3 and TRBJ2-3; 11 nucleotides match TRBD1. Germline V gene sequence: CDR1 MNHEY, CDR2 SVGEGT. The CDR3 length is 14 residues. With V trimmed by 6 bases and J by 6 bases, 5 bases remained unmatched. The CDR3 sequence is CASRGQGAWDTQYF. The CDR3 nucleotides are TGTGCCAGCAGAGGACAGGGGGCTTGGGATACGCAGTATTTT.

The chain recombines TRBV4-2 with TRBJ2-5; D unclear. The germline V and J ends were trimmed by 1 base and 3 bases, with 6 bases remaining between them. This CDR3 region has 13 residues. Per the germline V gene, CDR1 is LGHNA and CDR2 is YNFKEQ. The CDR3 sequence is CASSQVREETQYF. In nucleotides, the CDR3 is TGTGCCAGCAGCCAAGTAAGGGAAGAGACCCAGTACTTC.

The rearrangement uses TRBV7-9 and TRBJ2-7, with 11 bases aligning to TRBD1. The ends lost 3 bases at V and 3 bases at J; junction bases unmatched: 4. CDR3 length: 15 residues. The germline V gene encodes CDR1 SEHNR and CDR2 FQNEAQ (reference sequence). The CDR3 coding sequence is TGTGCCAGCAGCTTTTACGGGACAGGGGGCTACGAGCAGTACTTC. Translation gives CASSFYGTGGYEQYF.

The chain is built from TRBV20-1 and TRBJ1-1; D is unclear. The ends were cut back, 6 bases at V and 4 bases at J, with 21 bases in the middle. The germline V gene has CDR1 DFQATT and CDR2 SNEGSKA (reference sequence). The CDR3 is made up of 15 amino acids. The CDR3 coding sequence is TGCAGTGCGAGAACCGCGGCACCCTCGGGCACTGAAGCTTTCTTT. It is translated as CSARTAAPSGTEAFF.

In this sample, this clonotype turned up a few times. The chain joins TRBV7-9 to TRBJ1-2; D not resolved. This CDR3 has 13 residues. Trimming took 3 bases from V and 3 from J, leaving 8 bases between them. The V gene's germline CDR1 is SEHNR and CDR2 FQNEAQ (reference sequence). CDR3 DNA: TGTGCCAGCAGCTTCCGGACGGACTATGGCTACACCTTC. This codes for CASSFRTDYGYTF.

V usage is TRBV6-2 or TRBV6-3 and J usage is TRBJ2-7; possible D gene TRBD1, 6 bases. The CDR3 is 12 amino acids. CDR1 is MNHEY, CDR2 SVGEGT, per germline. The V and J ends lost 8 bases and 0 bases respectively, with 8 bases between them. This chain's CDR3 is CASEDSSYEQYV. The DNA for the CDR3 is TGTGCCAGCGAGGACAGCTCCTACGAGCAGTACGTC.

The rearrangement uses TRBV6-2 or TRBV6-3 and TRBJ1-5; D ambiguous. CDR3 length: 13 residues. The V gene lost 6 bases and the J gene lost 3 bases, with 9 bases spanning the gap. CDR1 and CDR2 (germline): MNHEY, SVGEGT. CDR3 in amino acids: CASRRAFNQPQHF. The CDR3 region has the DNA TGTGCCAGCAGACGGGCGTTCAATCAGCCCCAGCATTTT.

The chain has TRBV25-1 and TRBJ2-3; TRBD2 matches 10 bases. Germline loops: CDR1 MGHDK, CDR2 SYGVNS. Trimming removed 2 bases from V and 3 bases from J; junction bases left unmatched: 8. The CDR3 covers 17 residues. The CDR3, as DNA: TGTGCCAGCAGTGAAGGGCTAGCGGGAGCGGGGACAGATACGCAGTATTTT. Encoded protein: CASSEGLAGAGTDTQYF.

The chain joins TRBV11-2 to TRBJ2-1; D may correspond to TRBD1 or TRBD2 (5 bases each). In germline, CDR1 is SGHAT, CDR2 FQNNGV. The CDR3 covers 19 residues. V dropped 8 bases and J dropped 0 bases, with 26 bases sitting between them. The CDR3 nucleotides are TGTGCCAGCGGCAATCGGCAGGGCGGTTTTGGGAGCTCCTACAATGAGCAGTTCTTC. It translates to CASGNRQGGFGSSYNEQFF.

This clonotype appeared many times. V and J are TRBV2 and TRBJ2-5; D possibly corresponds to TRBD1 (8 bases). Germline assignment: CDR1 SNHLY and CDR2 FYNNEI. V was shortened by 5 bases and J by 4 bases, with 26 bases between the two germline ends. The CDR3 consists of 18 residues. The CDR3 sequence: CASSPHQGQGPGGETQYF. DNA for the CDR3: TGTGCCAGCAGTCCACATCAAGGACAGGGACCGGGAGGAGAGACCCAGTACTTC.

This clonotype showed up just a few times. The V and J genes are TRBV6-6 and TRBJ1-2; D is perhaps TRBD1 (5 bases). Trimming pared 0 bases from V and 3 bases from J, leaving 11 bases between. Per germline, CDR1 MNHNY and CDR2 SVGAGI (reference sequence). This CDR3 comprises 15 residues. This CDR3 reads CASSYSRGVDYGYTF. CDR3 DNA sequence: TGTGCCAGCAGTTACTCGCGGGGCGTGGACTATGGCTACACCTTC.

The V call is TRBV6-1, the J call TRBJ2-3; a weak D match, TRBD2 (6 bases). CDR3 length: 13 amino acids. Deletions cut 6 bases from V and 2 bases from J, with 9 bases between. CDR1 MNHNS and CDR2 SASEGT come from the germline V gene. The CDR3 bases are TGTGCCAGCAGCCGGGGGTTCACAGATACGCAGTATTTT. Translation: CASSRGFTDTQYF.

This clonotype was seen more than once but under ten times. CDR3 in DNA: TGTGCCAGCAGCCTAGGACAGGGGGCGAGCTCCTATAATTCACCCCTCCACTTT. It is translated as CASSLGQGASSYNSPLHF. The chain joins TRBV12-3 or TRBV12-4 to TRBJ1-6, with 11 bases aligning to TRBD1. J gave up 0 bases and V 6 bases, and 7 bases lay outside the gene matches. This CDR3 has 18 amino acids.